This is a list of T cell receptor beta chains from one sample in a study of T cell responses to AZD1222 COVID-19 vaccine. Sequencing used immunoSEQ multiplex PCR; TCRdb keeps in-frame clones, though not all of them. The sample yields 180,000 or so clones, over 85% seen once. The specimen comprised peripheral blood, sampled 28 days after the second AZD1222 dose. The receptor set was obtained from an adult who received the AZD1222 COVID-19 vaccine. The CDR3 runs from the conserved cysteine through the conserved F or W. Each record gives: D gene, clone size, V gene, J gene, CDR3 DNA, CDR3 protein. A D gene is named only where the DNA matches it firmly. Size is stated for part of the rows, as once, few or many counts, or as a class when the clone is expanded.

.,.,TRBV6-5,TRBJ1-3,TGTGCCAGCAGACCACAGGGATTGGGAAACACCATATATTTT,CASRPQGLGNTIYF
.,.,TRBV24-1,TRBJ1-5,TGTGCCACCAGTGAGGCCGGGCCAAGAAATCAGCCCCAGCATTTT,CATSEAGPRNQPQHF
.,.,TRBV3-1/TRBV3-2,TRBJ1-2,TGTGCCAGCAGCCAAGACACAGGGACCATCTATGGCTACACCTTC,CASSQDTGTIYGYTF
.,.,TRBV24-1,TRBJ1-2,TGTGCCACCAGTGATTCTGGGTTCGGGGACTATGGCTACACCTTC,CATSDSGFGDYGYTF
.,.,TRBV9,TRBJ1-2,TGTGCCAGCAGTAGGAGGTCGCTTAACTATGGCTACACCTTC,CASSRRSLNYGYTF
.,.,TRBV6-5,TRBJ1-6,TGTGCCAGCAGTAACCAGGGTGGAAATTCACCCCTCCACTTT,CASSNQGGNSPLHF
.,.,TRBV6-5,TRBJ1-5,TGTGCCAGCAGAAGGGACAAGGATCAGCCCCAGCATTTT,CASRRDKDQPQHF
.,.,TRBV4-1,TRBJ1-1,TGCGCCAGCAGCCAAGATCAAACAGGGAACACTGAAGCTTTCTTT,CASSQDQTGNTEAFF
TRBD1,.,TRBV4-2,TRBJ1-1,TGTGCCAGCAGCCGATCCGGGACAGGGTATACTGAAGCTTTCTTT,CASSRSGTGYTEAFF
.,once,TRBV5-1,TRBJ1-1,TGCGCCAGCAGCTTGGAGGATTCAGGGAACACTGAAGCTTTCTTT,CASSLEDSGNTEAFF
.,.,TRBV3-1/TRBV3-2,TRBJ1-2,TGTGCCAGCAGCCAAGCCCCCCAGGGTTACGATGGCTACACCTTC,CASSQAPQGYDGYTF
.,.,TRBV28,TRBJ2-1,.,CASWGEGSQEFF
.,.,TRBV28,TRBJ1-1,TGTGCCAGCAGCCGGACGTACACTGAAGCTTTCTTT,CASSRTYTEAFF
TRBD2,.,TRBV6-5,TRBJ2-3,TGTGCCAGCAAGAGAGCGGGGGACGATACGCAGTATTTT,CASKRAGDDTQYF
.,.,TRBV2,TRBJ1-5,TGTGCCAGCCGGGGTGGGGGCAATCAGCCCCAGCATTTT,CASRGGGNQPQHF
.,.,TRBV4-3,TRBJ2-3,TGCGCCAGCAGCCAGGGTAGCGGAATCACAGATACGCAGTATTTT,CASSQGSGITDTQYF
.,.,TRBV2,TRBJ2-1,TGTGCCAGTCAGAGGGGGTCCTACAATGAGCAGTTCTTC,CASQRGSYNEQFF
.,.,TRBV19,TRBJ2-3,TGTGCCAGCGGACAGTCCCCCAGCACAGATACGCAGTATTTT,CASGQSPSTDTQYF
.,.,TRBV5-1,TRBJ1-2,TGCGCCAGCAGCTTGGGATCGGGGGGCGGTGGCTATGGCTACACCTTC,CASSLGSGGGGYGYTF
.,once,TRBV6-5,TRBJ2-1,TGTGCCAGCATACCAGGGACGGCTTACAATGAGCAGTTCTTC,CASIPGTAYNEQFF
.,.,TRBV3-1/TRBV3-2,TRBJ2-1,TGTGCCAGCAGCCAGGGACCGGGGCGTGAGCAGTTCTTC,CASSQGPGREQFF
TRBD2,.,TRBV9,TRBJ2-3,TGTGCCAGCAGCGTAGCTTGGACTAGCGGTCCCAGCACAGATACGCAGTATTTT,CASSVAWTSGPSTDTQYF
.,.,TRBV5-4,TRBJ2-3,TGTGCCAGCAGCTGGGGAAAAGTAGTTTCAGATACGCAGTATTTT,CASSWGKVVSDTQYF
.,.,TRBV11-2,TRBJ1-1,TGTGCCAGCAGCTTCTCCAACAGGGTCGGAACTGAAGCTTTCTTT,CASSFSNRVGTEAFF
.,once,TRBV19,TRBJ1-6,TGTGCCTCCATGGACACAGATAATTCACCCCTCCACTTT,CASMDTDNSPLHF
.,.,TRBV10-3,TRBJ1-2,TGTGCCATCACCACTAACTATGGCTACACCTTC,CAITTNYGYTF
.,few,TRBV29-1,TRBJ1-6,TGCAGCGCCCGGTTTGGGGGATCTTCACCCCTCCACTTT,CSARFGGSSPLHF
TRBD1,.,TRBV19,TRBJ2-2,TGTGCCAGTAGTGTGGCAGGGGGCAACACCGGGGAGCTGTTTTTT,CASSVAGGNTGELFF
.,.,TRBV5-1,TRBJ1-6,TGCGCCAGCAGCTTGGTGCCTGGGGCAGCCTATAATTCACCCCTCCACTTT,CASSLVPGAAYNSPLHF
.,.,TRBV19,TRBJ1-5,TGTGCCAGTAGTATAGGGGGGAAACACAATCAGCCCCAGCATTTT,CASSIGGKHNQPQHF
.,once,TRBV5-1,TRBJ2-3,TGCGCCAGCAGCTTCGCGGGGAGCAACACAGATACGCAGTATTTT,CASSFAGSNTDTQYF
.,.,TRBV5-1,TRBJ2-3,TGCGCCAGCAGCCCCTTGGTGGGGTCGGGCGCAGATACGCAGTATTTT,CASSPLVGSGADTQYF
TRBD2,once,TRBV4-2,TRBJ2-3,TGTGCCAGCAGCCAAGGACTCACGGGGGGGAGGGATACGCAGTATTTT,CASSQGLTGGRDTQYF
.,.,TRBV6-5,TRBJ2-2,TGTGCCAGCAGTTATGTACGGGGGATTCCCGGGGAGCTGTTTTTT,CASSYVRGIPGELFF
.,.,TRBV11-3,TRBJ2-1,TGTGCCAGCAGCCGTCGACACAGCTCCTACAATGAGCAGTTCTTC,CASSRRHSSYNEQFF
TRBD2,few,TRBV3-1/TRBV3-2,TRBJ2-3,TGTGCCAGCAGCCAGAACCTAGCGGGGGGGCGGGGAAAAACGCAGTATTTT,CASSQNLAGGRGKTQYF
TRBD2,.,TRBV5-4,TRBJ2-2,TGTGCCAGCAGCTTGAGGACGGGGGGGAACACCGGGGAGCTGTTTTTT,CASSLRTGGNTGELFF
TRBD2,.,TRBV7-2,TRBJ2-5,TGTGCCAGCAGCCAAGCGGGGGTCGGGGAGACCCAGTACTTC,CASSQAGVGETQYF
.,.,TRBV18,TRBJ1-4,TGTGCCAGCTCCCCCCCGACTAATGAAAAACTGTTTTTT,CASSPPTNEKLFF
TRBD1,.,TRBV7-3,TRBJ1-6,TGTGCCAGCAGCTTATCCCAACAGGGGAGGAATTCACCCCTCCACTTT,CASSLSQQGRNSPLHF
.,.,TRBV3-1/TRBV3-2,TRBJ1-5,TGTGCCAGCAGCCAAGATTGGAATCAGCCCCAGCATTTT,CASSQDWNQPQHF
.,.,TRBV10-1,TRBJ2-1,TGCGCCAGCAGTGAGAGCGGGTCGGCGGTTCCCCCGGAGCAGTTCTTC,CASSESGSAVPPEQFF
TRBD1,.,TRBV4-1,TRBJ2-7,TGCGCCAGCAGCCAAGATGGCCGGACAGGGAGTAACTACGAGCAGTACTTC,CASSQDGRTGSNYEQYF